The following is a T cell receptor beta chain sequence with its context. Other DNA sequences from this sample encode an identical CDR3 as well. The data were taken from a study of blood T cell repertoires in COVID-19. The method was immunoSEQ multiplex PCR; TCRdb's version includes in-frame clones alone and lacks a portion of them. The data contain roughly 120,000 clones, around nine tenths of them singletons. CDR3 length: 16 amino acids. In germline, CDR1 is LGHNA, CDR2 YSLEER. J lost 4 bases, V lost 1 base, and 6 bases had no gene match. V gene TRBV4-3 combines with J gene TRBJ2-1; 8 bases fit TRBD2. What was sequenced was peripheral blood. This receptor was identified in a human donor with active COVID-19. The donor label of this sample is uncertain. The CDR3 sequence is CASSQGAGGRYNEQFF. DNA of the CDR3: TGCGCCAGCAGCCAAGGGGCGGGGGGTCGTTACAATGAGCAGTTCTTC.